Below, 6 T cell receptor beta chains from the same sample are listed, as sequenced in a study of CD8+CD57+ T cells in acquired aplastic anemia. Investigators profiled TCR beta VDJ and CDR3 from genomic DNA template. TCRdb reprocessed the reads with MiXCR, giving one entry per CDR3 protein. The repertoire holds tens of thousands of distinct CDR3 sequences, with under 80% as singletons. Sequenced: sorted CD4+, CD8+, or CD8+CD57+ T cells (not recorded which) from PBMCs. All receptors come from a human donor in good health, serving as a control.

This clonotype was observed at least ten times. V and J are TRBV6-1 and TRBJ1-1; D remains ambiguous. The CDR3 consists of 14 residues. Trimming cost V 2 bases and J 1 base, with 8 bases left between them. Germline V gene sequence: CDR1 MNHNS, CDR2 SASEGT. CDR3 DNA: TGTGCCAGCAGTGAAATCGGCTCGAACACTGAAGCTTTCTTT. Protein product: CASSEIGSNTEAFF.

The chain combines TRBV2 with TRBJ1-6; D is possibly TRBD1 (5 bases). The V and J ends lost 4 bases and 5 bases respectively, with 9 bases between them. Germline CDR1 SNHLY, CDR2 FYNNEI. This CDR3 has 14 amino acids. CDR3 residues: CASSVRGDNSPLHF. In nucleotides, the CDR3 is TGTGCCAGCAGTGTGCGGGGCGATAATTCACCCCTCCACTTT.

The rearrangement uses TRBV5-4 and TRBJ2-2; D is tentatively TRBD1 or TRBD2 (5 bases each). Germline assignment: CDR1 SGHNT and CDR2 YYREEE (reference sequence). The CDR3 is made up of 15 amino acids. Trimming took off 1 base at V and 0 bases at J, with 7 bases between the two ends. CDR3 loop: CASSLLGANTGELFF. In DNA, the CDR3 is TGTGCCAGCAGCTTGCTGGGGGCGAACACCGGGGAGCTGTTTTTT.

This chain connects TRBV20-1 to TRBJ1-6, with no clear D. Germline loops: CDR1 DFQATT, CDR2 SNEGSKA (reference sequence). The CDR3 loop spans 15 amino acids. V lost 2 bases and J lost 2, with 10 bases in between. This chain's CDR3 is CSARPYSPYNSPLHF. CDR3 nucleotides: TGCAGTGCTAGACCCTACAGTCCCTATAATTCACCCCTCCACTTT.

The chain is built from TRBV7-9 and TRBJ2-7; 7 bases are shared with TRBD1. V lost 4 bases to trimming and J lost 3 bases; unmatched junction nucleotides: 9. Looked up from germline, CDR1 is SEHNR and CDR2 is FQNEAQ (reference sequence). CDR3 length: 15 residues. DNA of the CDR3: TGTGCCAGCAGCTGGGCCGGGACAGCGTTCTACGAGCAGTACTTC. Amino acids: CASSWAGTAFYEQYF.

V and J are TRBV24-1 and TRBJ2-3, with no clear D. This CDR3 has 13 residues. V was clipped by 4 bases and J by 5 bases, with 9 bases between them. From germline, CDR1 is KGHDR and CDR2 SFDVKD. The CDR3 region is CATSDPTGDTQYF. The CDR3 bases are TGTGCCACCAGTGACCCCACGGGAGATACGCAGTATTTT.